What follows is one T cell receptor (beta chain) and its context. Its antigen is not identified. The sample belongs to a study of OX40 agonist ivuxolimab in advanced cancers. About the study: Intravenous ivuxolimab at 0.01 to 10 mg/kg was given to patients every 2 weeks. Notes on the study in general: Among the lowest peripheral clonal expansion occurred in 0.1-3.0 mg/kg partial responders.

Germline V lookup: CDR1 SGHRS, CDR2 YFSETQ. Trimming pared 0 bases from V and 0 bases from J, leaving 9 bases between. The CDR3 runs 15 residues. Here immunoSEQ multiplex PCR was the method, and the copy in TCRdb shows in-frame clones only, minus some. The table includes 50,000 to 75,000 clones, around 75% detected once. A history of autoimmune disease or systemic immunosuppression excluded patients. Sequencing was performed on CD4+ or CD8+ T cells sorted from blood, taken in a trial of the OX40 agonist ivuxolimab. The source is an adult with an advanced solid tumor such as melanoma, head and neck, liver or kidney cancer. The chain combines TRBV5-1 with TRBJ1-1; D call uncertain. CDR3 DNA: TGCGCCAGCAGCTTGGTAGGTCGGCTGAACACTGAAGCTTTCTTT. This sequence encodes CASSLVGRLNTEAFF.